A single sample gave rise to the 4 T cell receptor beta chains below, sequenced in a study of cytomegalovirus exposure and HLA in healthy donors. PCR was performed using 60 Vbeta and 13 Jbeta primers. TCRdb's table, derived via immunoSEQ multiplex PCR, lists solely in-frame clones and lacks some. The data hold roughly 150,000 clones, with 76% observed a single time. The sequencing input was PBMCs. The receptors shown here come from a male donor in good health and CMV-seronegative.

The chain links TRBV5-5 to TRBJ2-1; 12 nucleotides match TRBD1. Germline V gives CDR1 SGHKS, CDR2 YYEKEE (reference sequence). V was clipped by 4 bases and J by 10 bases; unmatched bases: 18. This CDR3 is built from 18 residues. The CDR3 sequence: CASSIQFGRDRGLREQFF. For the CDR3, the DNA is TGTGCCAGCAGCATACAGTTTGGAAGGGACAGGGGGCTTCGAGAGCAGTTCTTC. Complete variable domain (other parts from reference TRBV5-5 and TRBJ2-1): DAGVTQSPTHLIKTRGQQVTLRCSPISGHKSVSWYQQVLGQGPQFIFQYYEKEERGRGNFPDRFSARQFPNYSSELNVNALLLGDSALYLCASSIQFGRDRGLREQFFGPGTRLTVL.

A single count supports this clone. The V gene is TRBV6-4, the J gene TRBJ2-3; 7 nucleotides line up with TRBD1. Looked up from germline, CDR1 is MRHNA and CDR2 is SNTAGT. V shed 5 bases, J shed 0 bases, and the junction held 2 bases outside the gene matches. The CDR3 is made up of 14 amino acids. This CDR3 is CASSPGQSTDTQYF. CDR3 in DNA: TGTGCCAGCAGTCCGGGACAGAGCACAGATACGCAGTATTTT.

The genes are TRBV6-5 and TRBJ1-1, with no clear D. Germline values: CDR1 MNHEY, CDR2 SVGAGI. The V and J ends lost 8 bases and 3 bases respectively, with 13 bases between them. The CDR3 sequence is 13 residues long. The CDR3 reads CASLHLGDTEAFF. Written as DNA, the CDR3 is TGTGCCAGCTTACATCTGGGAGACACTGAAGCTTTCTTT.

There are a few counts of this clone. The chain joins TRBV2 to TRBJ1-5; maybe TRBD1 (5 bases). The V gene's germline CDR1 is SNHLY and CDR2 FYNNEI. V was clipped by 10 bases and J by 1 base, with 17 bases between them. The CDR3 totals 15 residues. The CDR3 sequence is CATQRQRGSNQPQHF. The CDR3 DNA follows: TGTGCCACCCAACGACAGCGGGGAAGCAATCAGCCCCAGCATTTT. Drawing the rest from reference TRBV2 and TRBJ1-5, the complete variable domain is EPEVTQTPSHQVTQMGQEVILRCVPISNHLYFYWYRQILGQKVEFLVSFYNNEISEKSEIFDDQFSVERPDGSNFTLKIRSTKLEDSAMYFCATQRQRGSNQPQHFGDGTRLSIL.